The 22 T cell receptor beta chains presented below share a single source sample, sequenced in a study of primary melanoma T cells and metastatic recurrence. Repertoires were generated with immunoSEQ multiplex PCR, while TCRdb's copy carries only in-frame clones and drops some. The repertoire holds approximately 950 clones, with 70% to 90% as singletons. Sequenced: melanoma tumor tissue. Source of these receptors: a human donor with melanoma.

The chain is built from TRBV18 and TRBJ2-7; no clear D gene. Per germline, CDR1 KGHSH and CDR2 LQKENI. The CDR3 is 13 residues long. The V gene lost 4 bases and the J gene lost 3 bases, with 10 bases spanning the gap. The CDR3 protein is CASSRAELYEQYF. The CDR3 DNA follows: TGTGCCAGCTCACGGGCCGAACTCTACGAGCAGTACTTC.

This sequence joins TRBV19 and TRBJ1-5, with D unclear. Germline V gene data show CDR1 as LNHDA and CDR2 as SQIVND (reference sequence). The CDR3 is 13 amino acids. V lost 4 bases to trimming and J lost 7 bases, with 11 bases between them. CDR3 DNA: TGTGCCAGTAGTACCCTTGGGCGGCAGCCCCAGCATTTT. Its translation is CASSTLGRQPQHF.

The chain employs TRBV19 and TRBJ2-1, with unresolved D. This CDR3 contains 12 residues. V was pared by 5 bases and J by 7 bases, with 9 bases between. In germline, CDR1 is LNHDA, CDR2 SQIVND (reference sequence). The CDR3 bases are TGTGCCAGTAGTTTTTTCGGGAATGAGCAGTTCTTC. Its translation is CASSFFGNEQFF.

V and J are TRBV15 and TRBJ2-4, with 8 bases fitting TRBD1. CDR3 length: 21 residues. J lost 1 base, V lost 1 base, and 18 bases had no gene match. Germline-derived CDR1 and CDR2 are LNHNV and YYDKDF (reference sequence). CDR3 nucleotides: TGTGCCACCAGCAGAGTCTCTTCGGCCAGGGGGCGTTCGGGCGCCAAAAACATTCAGTACTTC. Protein product: CATSRVSSARGRSGAKNIQYF.

The J gene is TRBJ2-3, the V gene TRBV6-8, with D possibly being TRBD1 (5 bases). The ends were cut back, 6 bases at V and 0 bases at J, with 13 bases in the middle. Germline V lookup: CDR1 MNHGY, CDR2 SAAAGT. CDR3 size: 15 residues. The DNA of the CDR3 is TGTGCCAGCAGCCAACAGGTTGGTAGCACAGATACGCAGTATTTT. Translated: CASSQQVGSTDTQYF.

This clone showed up just a few times. The gene calls are TRBV28 and TRBJ1-5, with 7 bases identical to TRBD1. Trimming removed 6 bases from V and 1 base from J; junction bases left unmatched: 6. The CDR3 has 15 amino acids. From germline, CDR1 is MDHEN and CDR2 SYDVKM. As DNA, the CDR3 is TGTGCCAGCAGGTTGACAGGGTGGAGCAATCAGCCCCAGCATTTT. Translated: CASRLTGWSNQPQHF. Variable domain in full (rest from reference TRBV28 and TRBJ1-5): DVKVTQSSRYLVKRTGEKVFLECVQDMDHENMFWYRQDPGLGLRLIYFSYDVKMKEKGDIPEGYSVSREKKERFSLILESASTNQTSMYLCASRLTGWSNQPQHFGDGTRLSIL.

The table lists this clone with a few counts. A read error may produce the germline difference seen at one junction end. J is TRBJ2-3 and V is TRBV30, with D hard to call. The CDR3 loop spans 13 amino acids. In germline, CDR1 is GTSNPN, CDR2 SVGIG (reference sequence). CDR3 DNA: TGTGCTTGGAGTTCAGTAAGCACAGATACGCAGTATTTT. It is translated as CAWSSVSTDTQYF. The full variable domain, its missing parts supplied by reference TRBV30 and TRBJ2-3, is SQTIHQWPATLVQPVGSPLSLECTVEGTSNPNLYWYRQAAGRGLQLLFYSVGIGQISSEVPQNLSASRPQDRQFILSSKKLLLSDSGFYLCAWSSVSTDTQYFGPGTRLTVL.

This chain uses TRBV6-8 with TRBJ2-5, with 9 bases matching TRBD1. CDR1 is MNHGY and CDR2 is SAAAGT in the germline V gene. The CDR3 is 13 residues long. Losses at the gene ends were 10 bases for V and 3 bases for J; bases not matched to a gene: 6. CDR3 residues: CAISRDREETQYF. The CDR3 bases are TGTGCCATCAGCAGGGACAGGGAAGAGACCCAGTACTTC.

The rearrangement joins TRBV28 to TRBJ2-7; D gene uncertain. CDR3 length: 13 residues. Trimming shortened V by 3 bases and J by 2 bases, and 8 bases separated the two germline ends. CDR1 MDHEN and CDR2 SYDVKM come from the germline V gene. Here the CDR3 reads CASSFRRPYEQYF. CDR3 sequence (DNA): TGTGCCAGCAGTTTCCGGAGACCCTACGAGCAGTACTTC.

With regard to this clone: Relative to the germline gene, one junction end is altered; a read error may explain this. The chain links TRBV7-4 to TRBJ2-5; no firm D call. Germline CDR1 is SGHVT and CDR2 is SQSDAQ. The CDR3 has 14 residues. CDR3 sequence: CARSLAHIQETQYF. Written as DNA, the CDR3 is TGTGCCAGAAGCTTGGCCCACATCCAAGAGACCCAGTACTTC.

The rearrangement links TRBV5-1 to TRBJ2-1; D is unresolved. Germline lookup yields CDR1 SGHRS and CDR2 YFSETQ. Trimming removed 4 bases from V and 0 bases from J, with 11 bases in between. This CDR3 region has 15 residues. The CDR3 reads CASSPTVSSYNEQFF. CDR3 sequence (DNA): TGCGCCAGCAGCCCAACAGTGAGCTCCTACAATGAGCAGTTCTTC.

This sequence joins TRBV29-1 and TRBJ2-2; weak D call: TRBD2 (6 bases). The V end was cut by 2 bases, the J end by 0 bases, with 16 bases between. CDR1 is SQVTM, CDR2 ANQGSEA, per germline. The CDR3 spans 17 residues. The CDR3 nucleotides read TGCAGCGTTGAAACGGGCAGGAGGGCTTCGAACACCGGGGAGCTGTTTTTT. Its protein is CSVETGRRASNTGELFF.

This sequence joins TRBV5-1 and TRBJ2-7; TRBD1 matches at 7 bases. Germline CDR1 and CDR2: SGHRS and YFSETQ. V lost 4 bases, J lost 6 bases, and 10 bases stayed unmatched. The CDR3 is 14 residues long. The CDR3 reads CASSGTGVYGEQYF. In DNA form, the CDR3 reads TGCGCCAGCAGCGGAACAGGGGTATATGGCGAGCAGTACTTC.

Details on this clone: One junction end does not reproduce the germline sequence, and a read error may be involved. The chain couples TRBV11-3 to TRBJ2-3; no clear D gene. This CDR3 has 14 amino acids. Per the germline V gene, CDR1 is SGHNT and CDR2 is YENEEA. The CDR3 nucleotides are TGTGCCAGCAGCTTAGACCTAGTTGCAGAAACGCAGTATTTT. It is translated as CASSLDLVAETQYF.

The rearrangement uses TRBV28 and TRBJ2-7; weak D call: TRBD1 (6 bases). Germline V gives CDR1 MDHEN, CDR2 SYDVKM. Between the trimmed V and J ends, which lost 5 bases and 7 bases, there was a span of 18 bases. The CDR3 is 14 residues long. CDR3 coding DNA: TGTGCCAGCAGTCTCACCGGGACATTCTGGGAGCAGTACTTC. Translated: CASSLTGTFWEQYF.

The rearrangement uses TRBV11-3 and TRBJ2-6; no definite D call. Per germline, CDR1 SGHNT and CDR2 YENEEA. This CDR3 has 14 amino acids. V lost 0 bases, J lost 9 bases, and 9 bases lay in between. CDR3 sequence: CASSLDLGLNVLTF. For the CDR3, the DNA is TGTGCCAGCAGCTTAGACTTAGGGCTCAACGTCCTGACTTTC.

V is TRBV28 and J is TRBJ1-5; maybe TRBD1 (5 bases). Trimming took 3 bases from V and 1 from J, leaving 10 bases between them. The CDR3 is 15 residues long. Germline CDR1 MDHEN, CDR2 SYDVKM. CDR3 residues: CASSFPGGSNQPQHF. In DNA, the CDR3 is TGTGCCAGCAGTTTTCCGGGGGGAAGCAATCAGCCCCAGCATTTT.

V is TRBV18 and J is TRBJ2-1, with TRBD2 as a possible D gene (6 bases). Germline V gene sequence: CDR1 KGHSH, CDR2 LQKENI. The CDR3 is 15 amino acids. The ends were cut back, 2 bases at V and 4 bases at J, with 12 bases in the middle. DNA for the CDR3: TGTGCCAGCTCACCAAAGGACTACTCGTACAATGAGCAGTTCTTC. It yields the protein CASSPKDYSYNEQFF.

The chain is built from TRBV14 and TRBJ2-1; the D gene could be TRBD1 or TRBD2 (6 bases each). V was pared by 0 bases and J by 8 bases, with 20 bases between. This CDR3 is 17 amino acids long. Germline CDR1 is SGHDN and CDR2 is FVKESK. The CDR3 sequence: CASSQDLNREARYEQFF. Here the CDR3 DNA reads TGTGCCAGCAGCCAAGACCTCAACAGGGAGGCACGCTATGAGCAGTTCTTC.

V gene TRBV6-8 combines with J gene TRBJ2-5; 7 bases align to TRBD2. In germline, CDR1 is MNHGY, CDR2 SAAAGT. This CDR3 contains 15 residues. With 5 bases clipped from V and 7 bases from J, the junction kept 13 bases outside the gene matches. The chain's CDR3 is CASSPSLADGGTQYF. CDR3 DNA: TGTGCCAGCAGTCCCTCTCTAGCGGACGGCGGGACCCAGTACTTC.

This clone was observed once. The CDR3 sequence: CASSYGQANEAFF. The CDR3 coding sequence is TGTGCCAGCAGTTACGGGCAGGCTAATGAAGCTTTCTTT. The V call is TRBV6-8, the J call TRBJ1-1; D ambiguous. The V end was cut by 2 bases, the J end by 7 bases, with 11 bases between. The CDR3 consists of 13 residues. Germline V gene data show CDR1 as MNHGY and CDR2 as SAAAGT.

This clone was found once. The V and J genes are TRBV6-8 and TRBJ1-1, with a weak D call TRBD1 (5 bases). V shed 5 bases and J shed 1 base, with 11 bases lying between them. There are 14 residues in the CDR3. Germline V gene sequence: CDR1 MNHGY, CDR2 SAAAGT. The CDR3: CASSIRQPNTEAFF. For the CDR3, the DNA is TGTGCCAGCAGTATTAGACAGCCGAACACTGAAGCTTTCTTT.